This T cell receptor (beta chain) was captured by sequencing in a study of T cell changes during pregnancy in multiple sclerosis (dated by TCRdb to about 2019). A note on the overall study: Changes in the T cell repertoire over the course of pregnancy were examined in this study in women with multiple sclerosis.

The library relied on the immunoSEQ multiplex PCR assay. TCRdb stores this immuneACCESS table with in-frame sequences only. Part of the clones is absent; in the studies checked, under half of the shortfall reflects unresolved V genes, and no reason is known for the rest. The sample data list 39,000 or so clones, and 85% to 95% of these were observed just once. In total, the top ten clones hold under 0.4% of the sample. V is trimmed back by 10 bases and J by 7 bases, and the junction contains 14 bases that no gene match accounts for. Taken from cysteine to phenylalanine, the CDR3 has 15 residues. This entry keeps only the CDR3 DNA: 45 bases, framed from base 1. The germline V gene sets CDR1 to ENHRY and CDR2 to SYGVKD. Regarding this clone: Its antigen has not been determined. No base quality information exists; no much larger clone differs at one position.

Recombination linked TRBV10-3 to TRBJ2-2; TRBD1 aligns with 8 central bases. Sequences were derived from CD4+ T cells from peripheral blood mononuclear cells, sampled after pregnancy. The source of this sequence is a female donor in good health, enrolled as a control in a pregnancy study. DNA sequence: TGTGCCACCGTGGCATCAGGGGGCAGGGACGGGGAGCTGTTTTTT. This codes for CATVASGGRDGELFF.